The 11 T cell receptor beta chains below all came from one sample that was sequenced in a study of T cell responses to AZD1222 COVID-19 vaccine. The repertoire was sequenced with immunoSEQ multiplex PCR; TCRdb's copy has only in-frame clones and lacks some. The sample shows 140,000 or so clones, 85% to 90% of them seen only once. The sample here was peripheral blood, taken 28 days after the second AZD1222 dose. The receptors originated from an adult who received the AZD1222 COVID-19 vaccine.

V gene TRBV7-9 combines with J gene TRBJ1-1, with no clear D. Between the trimmed V and J ends, which lost 3 bases and 4 bases, there was a span of 12 bases. From germline, CDR1 is SEHNR and CDR2 FQNEAQ (reference sequence). This CDR3 is built from 14 residues. The CDR3 DNA follows: TGTGCCAGCAGCTTTAACGGAGGTGGCACTGAAGCTTTCTTT. This codes for CASSFNGGGTEAFF.

This chain connects TRBV19 to TRBJ2-4, with D hard to call. Germline V lookup: CDR1 LNHDA, CDR2 SQIVND (reference sequence). The CDR3 spans 14 residues. The germline V and J ends were trimmed by 0 bases and 6 bases, with 9 bases remaining between them. CDR3 protein: CASSIEATVNIQYF. The CDR3 DNA reads TGTGCCAGTAGTATAGAGGCGACCGTAAACATTCAGTACTTC.

The rearrangement uses TRBV2 and TRBJ1-1; D is unresolved. The CDR3 loop spans 16 amino acids. Germline CDR1 SNHLY, CDR2 FYNNEI. Trimming left V 5 bases short and J 5 bases short, with 21 bases between. CDR3 loop: CASSKLGEGSETEAFF. The CDR3 coding sequence is TGTGCCAGCAGTAAACTTGGGGAGGGAAGTGAAACTGAAGCTTTCTTT.

The chain has TRBV6-4 and TRBJ1-1; 9 bases match TRBD1. This CDR3 has 15 residues. Germline-derived CDR1 and CDR2 are MRHNA and SNTAGT. With V trimmed by 6 bases and J by 4 bases, 9 bases remained unmatched. DNA of the CDR3: TGTGCCAGCAGCGCGGACAGGGGTTCAAGCACTGAAGCTTTCTTT. Translating it yields CASSADRGSSTEAFF.

This clone appeared once. The identical CDR3 is also encoded by other nucleotide sequences in the sample. The rearrangement joins TRBV10-3 to TRBJ1-1, with a possible D match to TRBD1 (6 bases). Trimming took 1 base from V and 1 from J, leaving 7 bases between them. The CDR3 has 14 residues. Germline-derived CDR1 and CDR2 are ENHRY and SYGVKD. CDR3 coding DNA: TGTGCCATCAGTGAGTTAGGGGGGAACACTGAAGCTTTCTTT. It specifies CAISELGGNTEAFF.

The chain combines TRBV10-3 with TRBJ2-7; D is perhaps TRBD2 (5 bases). CDR1 and CDR2 from the germline V gene are ENHRY and SYGVKD. Between the trimmed V and J ends, which lost 8 bases and 7 bases, there was a span of 42 bases. The CDR3 spans 21 residues. The CDR3 coding sequence is TGTGCCATCCCCCCGGACCAGTGCCCCGCTAGCCCCAAAAGGCAACTACGGGAGCAGTACTTC. Translation: CAIPPDQCPASPKRQLREQYF.

This sequence joins TRBV5-1 and TRBJ2-7, with 10 bases fitting TRBD1. Germline V lookup: CDR1 SGHRS, CDR2 YFSETQ. CDR3 length equals 14 residues. Trimming at V came to 2 bases and at J to 5 bases, leaving 4 bases not matched to a gene. The chain's CDR3 is CASSLRTGGDEQYF. In DNA, the CDR3 is TGCGCCAGCAGCTTACGGACAGGGGGGGACGAGCAGTACTTC.

This chain connects TRBV6-5 to TRBJ2-3, with D maybe TRBD1 (7 bases). Trimming left V 10 bases short and J 6 bases short, with 17 bases between. From germline, CDR1 is MNHEY and CDR2 SVGAGI. The CDR3 contains 13 residues. CDR3 sequence reads: CATLVEGADTQYF. CDR3 DNA sequence: TGTGCCACATTAGTGGAGGGGGCGGATACGCAGTATTTT.

The chain is built from TRBV20-1 and TRBJ2-7; D perhaps matches TRBD2 (6 bases). V was shortened by 3 bases and J by 4 bases, with 7 bases between the two germline ends. Per the germline V gene, CDR1 is DFQATT and CDR2 is SNEGSKA (reference sequence). The CDR3 is made up of 11 amino acids. The CDR3 sequence: CSAREGYEQYF. CDR3 nucleotides: TGCAGTGCTAGGGAGGGTTACGAGCAGTACTTC.

The rearrangement links TRBV7-2 to TRBJ2-1, with D perhaps being TRBD1 or TRBD2 (9 bases each). CDR3 length equals 17 residues. Germline V gives CDR1 SGHTA, CDR2 FQGNSA. V was trimmed by 1 base and J by 6 bases, leaving 19 bases between them. In DNA, the CDR3 is TGTGCCAGCAGCTTAGACCCCCTAGCGGGACAGGGCAATGAGCAGTTCTTC. Protein: CASSLDPLAGQGNEQFF.

This chain uses TRBV6-1 with TRBJ2-7, with a possible D match to TRBD2 (7 bases). The V gene's germline CDR1 is MNHNS and CDR2 SASEGT. With 1 base removed from V and 0 bases from J, the gap between germline ends came to 13 bases. The CDR3 loop spans 16 amino acids. In nucleotides, the CDR3 is TGTGCCAGCAGTGAAGGGGGGGGCGCCCCCTCCTACGAGCAGTACTTC. Residues: CASSEGGGAPSYEQYF.